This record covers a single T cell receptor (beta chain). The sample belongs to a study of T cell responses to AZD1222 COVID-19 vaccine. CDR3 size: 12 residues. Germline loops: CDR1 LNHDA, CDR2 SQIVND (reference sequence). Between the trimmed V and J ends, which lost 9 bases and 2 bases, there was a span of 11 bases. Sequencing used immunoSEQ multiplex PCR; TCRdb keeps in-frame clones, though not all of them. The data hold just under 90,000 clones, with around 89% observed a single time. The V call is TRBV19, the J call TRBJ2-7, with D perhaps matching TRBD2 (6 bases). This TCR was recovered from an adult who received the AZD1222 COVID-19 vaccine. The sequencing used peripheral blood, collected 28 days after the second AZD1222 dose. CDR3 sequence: CASRREPYEQYF. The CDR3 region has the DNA TGTGCCAGCCGCCGGGAGCCCTACGAGCAGTACTTC.